The rows below give T cell receptor beta chains drawn from one sample of a study of blood T cell repertoires in COVID-19. The assay was immunoSEQ multiplex PCR, and TCRdb's table has in-frame clones only and misses some. In the table there are 150,000 to 200,000 clones, more than 80% of which are singletons. Sequenced sample: peripheral blood. The receptors originated from an elderly woman with COVID-19, enrolled during active disease. CDR3s leave out the opening cysteine and the closing phenylalanine or tryptophan. Not all rows give a size; the values are once, few, many and, for expanded clones, a class.

>-|TRBV7-9
ASSYHRDSTYEQY
>-|TRBV6-6
ASSSGRDGQTQY
>-|TRBV9
ASSSRLAGGRNEQF
>few|TRBV7-9
ASSGGKSEAF
>-|TRBV28
ASSRTGRALGGEQF
>once|TRBV7-6
ASSLGAETPGEQY
>-|TRBV29-1
SGIQGPGELF
>-|TRBV28
ASSIGGASNQPQH
>-|TRBV10-3
AISAPSGRNTQY
>-|TRBV7-9
ASSSDQRGLGLFPGELF
>-|TRBV28
ASSLWGVSYEQY
>few|TRBV3-1/TRBV3-2
ASSSRTGEVVYGYT
>-|TRBV21-1
ASSKEDGTGFNYGYT
>-|TRBV3-1/TRBV3-2
ASSQGGTSGISGELF
>few|TRBV6-5
ASRPGGLGNTIY
>-|TRBV5-5
ASSLDAGGPAEQY
>-|TRBV15
ATSREARVATEAF
>-|TRBV14
ASSQGGTPV
>few|TRBV6-5
ASSPSRGDQPQH
>-|TRBV6-5
AIRPGGADIQY
>-|TRBV19
ASSIGGQGAAGELF
>-|TRBV19
ASSRGLAYEQF
>once|TRBV5-4
ASSSGMTGGINGYT
>-|TRBV2
ASSRLAGGQVETQY
>-|TRBV5-6
ASSFRTVPASPLH
>-|TRBV19
ASSQGIDGYT
>-|TRBV5-4
ASSPLRGAPFTQY
>-|TRBV7-9
ASSLSPGQGENEQF
>once|TRBV5-1
ASSLDRFSNSYGYT
>-|TRBV15
ATGEPGQGFGYT
>-|TRBV5-1
ASGTRENTEAF
>-|TRBV7-8
ASSPSADRGYNEQF
>-|TRBV14
ASSQDPGGGSYEQY
>once|TRBV3-1/TRBV3-2
ASSPPGNGFNEKLF
>-|TRBV5-1
ASSSWGQGEEEQY
>-|TRBV30
AWSATGGIGYGYT
>-|TRBV6-5
ASSITGSGYGYT
>-|TRBV19
ASSPSGTGGEQY
>-|TRBV6-5
ASGRQGADEKLF
>-|TRBV2
ANSAGGQGNTEAF
>-|TRBV28
ASSPVVASNTGELF
>-|TRBV4-3
ASSFTETSGGAWTGELF
>-|TRBV6-1
ASSEPWGRNQPQH
>few|TRBV18
ASSLGLAGGPLETQY
>-|TRBV3-1/TRBV3-2
ASGQNGRAEAF
>few|TRBV19
ASSKSASGDYNEQF
>-|TRBV30
AWGLGSAGNAF
>-|TRBV9
ASSVETDHTQY
>-|TRBV3-1/TRBV3-2
ASSHLGTGNSPLH
>-|TRBV3-1/TRBV3-2
ASSLYRSGYT
>-|TRBV15
ATQSGGGYGYT
>-|TRBV19
ASQRVGGLNTGELF
>-|TRBV6-5
ASNLRTVNYGYT
>-|TRBV18
ASSPRQANRGDTQY